This T cell receptor beta chain appears in the sequencing data of a study of a mutant IDH1 vaccine in newly diagnosed glioma. Study-level information: Initiation of the vaccine course occurred 4-6 weeks after radiotherapy alone, or alongside temozolomide cycles. Those enrolled had earlier been treated with radiotherapy, temozolomide, or both, mostly both.

Assay: immunoSEQ multiplex PCR; the TCRdb copy retains only in-frame clones and omits some. The sample contains 40,000 to 45,000 clones, around 81% of which appear only once. The CDR3 has 14 residues. Looked up from germline, CDR1 is LNHDA and CDR2 is SQIVND (reference sequence). Unmatched junction bases numbered 5, after V lost 4 bases and J lost 5 bases. Worth noting for this clone: Its antigen is as yet unknown.

Documented time point: week 35, safety follow-up. Every single dose of the vaccine, 300 ug of mutant IDH1 20-mer peptide, came with topical imiquimod. Scheduled for weeks 1, 3, 5, 7, 11, 15, 19 and 23, eight vaccinations were given to patients. The receptor's source is a woman in her thirties or forties with glioma. Some clones in this sample may be carry-over from other donors' samples. The chain employs TRBV19 and TRBJ1-1, with 9 bases fitting TRBD1. The sequences come from PBMCs, collected from a glioma patient whose treatment included an IDH1 peptide vaccine. The CDR3 loop reads CASSRDRERTEAFF. The CDR3 nucleotides are TGTGCCAGTAGTAGGGACAGGGAGAGAACTGAAGCTTTCTTT.